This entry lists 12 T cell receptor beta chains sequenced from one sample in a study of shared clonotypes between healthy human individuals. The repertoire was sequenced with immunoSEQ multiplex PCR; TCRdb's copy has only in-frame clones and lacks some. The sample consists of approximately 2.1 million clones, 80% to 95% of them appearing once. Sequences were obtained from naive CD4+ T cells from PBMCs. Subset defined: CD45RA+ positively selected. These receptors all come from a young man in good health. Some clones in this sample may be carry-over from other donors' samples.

CDR3 sequence: CASSGTPNTGELFF. The CDR3 coding sequence is TGTGCCAGCTCCGGGACACCGAACACCGGGGAGCTGTTTTTT. The chain combines TRBV27 with TRBJ2-2; D is possibly TRBD1 (6 bases). Germline assignment: CDR1 MNHEY and CDR2 SMNVEV (reference sequence). Deletions cut 8 bases from V and 0 bases from J, with 10 bases between. This CDR3 contains 14 residues.

The CDR3 is CATSRDGSPDQPQHF. DNA for the CDR3: TGTGCCACCAGCAGAGACGGAAGTCCTGATCAGCCCCAGCATTTT. V and J are TRBV15 and TRBJ1-5; D ambiguous. Germline V gene sequence: CDR1 LNHNV, CDR2 YYDKDF (reference sequence). Trimming stripped 0 bases from V and 5 bases from J, with 11 bases between. The CDR3 runs to 15 residues.

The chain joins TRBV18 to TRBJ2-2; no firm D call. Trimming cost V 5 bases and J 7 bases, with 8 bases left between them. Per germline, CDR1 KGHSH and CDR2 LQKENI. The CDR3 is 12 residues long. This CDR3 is CASSSVGGELFF. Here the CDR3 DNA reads TGTGCCAGCTCATCCGTGGGCGGGGAGCTGTTTTTT.

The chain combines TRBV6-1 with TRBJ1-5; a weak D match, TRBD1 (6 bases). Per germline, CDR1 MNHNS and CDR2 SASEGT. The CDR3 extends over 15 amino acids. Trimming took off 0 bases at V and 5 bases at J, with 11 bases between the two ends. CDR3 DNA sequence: TGTGCCAGCAGTGAAGCGAACAGGGCCGATCAGCCCCAGCATTTT. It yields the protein CASSEANRADQPQHF.

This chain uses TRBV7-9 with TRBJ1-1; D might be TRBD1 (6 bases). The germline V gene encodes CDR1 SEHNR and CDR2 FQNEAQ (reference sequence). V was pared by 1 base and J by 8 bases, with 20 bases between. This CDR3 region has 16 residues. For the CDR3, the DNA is TGTGCCAGCAGCTTAGGCCCCGGGAGGGGGTCTAACGAAGCTTTCTTT. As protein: CASSLGPGRGSNEAFF.

The CDR3 bases are TGCGCCAGCAGCTTAACTAGCGGGTGGTATACGCAGTATTTT. Protein product: CASSLTSGWYTQYF. V usage is TRBV5-1 and J usage is TRBJ2-3; TRBD2 matches 9 bases. This CDR3 is built from 14 residues. Germline assignment: CDR1 SGHRS and CDR2 YFSETQ. With V trimmed by 2 bases and J by 7 bases, 5 bases remained unmatched.

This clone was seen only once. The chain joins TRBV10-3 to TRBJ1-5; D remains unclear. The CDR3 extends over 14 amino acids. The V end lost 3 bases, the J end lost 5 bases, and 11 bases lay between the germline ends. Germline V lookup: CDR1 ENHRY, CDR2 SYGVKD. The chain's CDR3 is CAISDHPGDQPQHF. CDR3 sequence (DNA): TGTGCCATCAGTGATCACCCCGGTGATCAGCCCCAGCATTTT.

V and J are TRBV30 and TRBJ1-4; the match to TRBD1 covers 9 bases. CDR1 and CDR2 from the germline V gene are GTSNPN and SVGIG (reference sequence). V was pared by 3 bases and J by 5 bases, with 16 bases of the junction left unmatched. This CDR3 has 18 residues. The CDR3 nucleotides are TGTGCCTGGAGACTACAACCGTACCGGACAGGGGAGAATGAAAAACTGTTTTTT. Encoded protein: CAWRLQPYRTGENEKLFF.

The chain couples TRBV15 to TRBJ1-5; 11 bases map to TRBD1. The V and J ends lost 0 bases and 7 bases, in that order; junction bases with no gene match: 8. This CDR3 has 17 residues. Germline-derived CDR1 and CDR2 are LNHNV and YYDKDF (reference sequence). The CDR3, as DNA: TGTGCCACCAGCAGAGATCTAGGACAGGGGGCTAGGCAGCCCCAGCATTTT. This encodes CATSRDLGQGARQPQHF. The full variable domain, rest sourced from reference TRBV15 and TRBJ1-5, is DAMVIQNPRYQVTQFGKPVTLSCSQTLNHNVMYWYQQKSSQAPKLLFHYYDKDFNNEADTPDNFQSRRPNTSFCFLDIRSPGLGDTAMYLCATSRDLGQGARQPQHFGDGTRLSIL.

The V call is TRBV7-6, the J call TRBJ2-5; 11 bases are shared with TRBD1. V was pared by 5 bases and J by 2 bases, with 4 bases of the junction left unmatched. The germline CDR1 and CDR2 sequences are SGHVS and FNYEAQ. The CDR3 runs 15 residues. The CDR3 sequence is CASSRGTGGQETQYF. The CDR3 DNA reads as TGTGCCAGCAGCCGCGGGACAGGGGGTCAAGAGACCCAGTACTTC.

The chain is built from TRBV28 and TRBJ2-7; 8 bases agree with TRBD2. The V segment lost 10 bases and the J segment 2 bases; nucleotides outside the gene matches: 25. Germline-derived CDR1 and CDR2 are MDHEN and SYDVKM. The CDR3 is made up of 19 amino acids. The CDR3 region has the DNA TGTGCCACCCACTCGTCCGGGCTAGCGGGTCGAGAAAGCCCCTACGAGCAGTACTTC. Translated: CATHSSGLAGRESPYEQYF.

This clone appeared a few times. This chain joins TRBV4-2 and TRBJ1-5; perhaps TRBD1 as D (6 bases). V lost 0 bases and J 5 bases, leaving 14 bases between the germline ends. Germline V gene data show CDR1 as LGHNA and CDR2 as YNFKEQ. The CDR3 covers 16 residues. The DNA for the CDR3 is TGTGCCAGCAGCCAAGAGAACAGGGTCGGGTATCAGCCCCAGCATTTT. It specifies CASSQENRVGYQPQHF.